The 13 T cell receptor beta chains below were found in one sample sequenced in a study of blood T cell repertoires in COVID-19. The data were produced by immunoSEQ multiplex PCR, yet TCRdb's version contains in-frame clones alone and is incomplete. The table has about 140,000 clones, approximately 85% seen once. Sequencing was performed on peripheral blood. These receptors all come from a man aged 45-65 years with acute or convalescent COVID-19.

CDR3 protein: CASSLQGTSGRARTDTQYF. The DNA for the CDR3 is TGTGCCAGCAGTCTCCAAGGCACTAGCGGGAGGGCCCGCACAGATACGCAGTATTTT. This chain uses TRBV6-6 with TRBJ2-3, with 13 bases matching TRBD2. The CDR3 totals 19 residues. CDR1 is MNHNY, CDR2 SVGAGI, per germline (reference sequence). The trim removed 5 bases at V and 1 base at J, leaving 12 bases unmatched.

This clone was detected a few times. This chain connects TRBV7-3 to TRBJ1-1; 8 bases are a match to TRBD1. V lost 6 bases, J lost 4 bases, and 10 bases stayed unmatched. This CDR3 contains 15 residues. Per the germline V gene, CDR1 is SGHTA and CDR2 is FQGTGA. DNA of the CDR3: TGTGCCAGCAGTCCCTCAGGGGGCGGAGGCACTGAAGCTTTCTTT. It codes for CASSPSGGGGTEAFF.

V gene TRBV20-1 combines with J gene TRBJ1-1; no reliable D call. The CDR3 consists of 11 residues. Per the germline V gene, CDR1 is DFQATT and CDR2 is SNEGSKA (reference sequence). Trimming cost V 5 bases and J 11 bases, with 15 bases left between them. CDR3 residues: CSALTNNEAFF. CDR3 in DNA: TGCAGTGCTCTCACGAATAATGAGGCTTTCTTT.

The V call is TRBV6-5, the J call TRBJ2-7; TRBD1 is a possible D gene (5 bases). The length of the CDR3 is 14 residues. Germline V gives CDR1 MNHEY, CDR2 SVGAGI. Trimming stripped 2 bases from V and 3 bases from J, with 11 bases between. The DNA for the CDR3 is TGTGCCAGCAGTTACGGTGGGCAGGGCTACGAGCAGTACTTC. As protein: CASSYGGQGYEQYF.

The chain links TRBV30 to TRBJ1-1, with a possible D match to TRBD1 (6 bases). The CDR3 has 17 amino acids. V lost 2 bases, J lost 0 bases, and 19 bases lay in between. CDR1 is GTSNPN and CDR2 is SVGIG in the germline V gene (reference sequence). Here the CDR3 DNA reads TGTGCCTGGAGTCTTAAACCCCAGGACAGTATGAACACTGAAGCTTTCTTT. Protein: CAWSLKPQDSMNTEAFF.

The chain couples TRBV28 to TRBJ2-7; 9 nucleotides align to TRBD1. CDR1 is MDHEN, CDR2 SYDVKM, per germline. CDR3 length: 11 residues. The V segment lost 6 bases and the J segment 12 bases; nucleotides outside the gene matches: 6. For the CDR3, the DNA is TGTGCCAGCAGCTTGGGACAGGGATCGTACTTC. Translated, it gives CASSLGQGSYF. Based on the CDR3 plus reference TRBV28 and TRBJ2-7, the full variable domain is DVKVTQSSRYLVKRTGEKVFLECVQDMDHENMFWYRQDPGLGLRLIYFSYDVKMKEKGDIPEGYSVSREKKERFSLILESASTNQTSMYLCASSLGQGSYFGPGTRLTVT.

The count of this clone is one. V gene TRBV7-3 combines with J gene TRBJ2-6; possible D gene TRBD1, 5 bases. CDR3 length: 16 amino acids. Germline loops: CDR1 SGHTA, CDR2 FQGTGA. The V end was cut by 1 base, the J end by 4 bases, with 11 bases between. The CDR3 reads CASSLIGAGGANVLTF. The CDR3 DNA sequence: TGTGCCAGCAGCTTAATAGGGGCAGGCGGGGCCAACGTCCTGACTTTC.

This clone was detected only once. The chain carries TRBV9 and TRBJ2-3, with 14 bases identical to TRBD2. Germline V gene sequence: CDR1 SGDLS, CDR2 YYNGEE. This CDR3 spans 17 amino acids. With V trimmed by 0 bases and J by 6 bases, 6 bases remained unmatched. As DNA, the CDR3 is TGTGCCAGCAGCGTAGGACTAGCGGGAGGGTTGGGCGATACGCAGTATTTT. Its protein is CASSVGLAGGLGDTQYF.

The chain employs TRBV21-1 and TRBJ2-4; the D call in the table, TRBD1, was not verified against the DNA. TRBV21-1 is a known pseudogene. CDR3 length: 13 amino acids. The CDR3 bases are TGTGCCAGCAGCACGGACATTAAAAACATTCAGTACTTC. It is translated as CASSTDIKNIQYF.

A few counts support this clone. This chain connects TRBV7-9 to TRBJ2-7, with TRBD1 matching over 9 bases. The germline CDR1 and CDR2 sequences are SEHNR and FQNEAQ (reference sequence). The CDR3 runs to 16 residues. V lost 6 bases and J lost 2; bases outside the gene matches: 11. The CDR3 here is CASSGGGQGKTYEQYF. CDR3 coding DNA: TGTGCCAGCAGTGGAGGGGGACAGGGAAAAACCTACGAGCAGTACTTC.

The V gene is TRBV19, the J gene TRBJ1-1; D is possibly TRBD1 (5 bases). The V and J ends lost 7 bases and 1 base respectively, with 10 bases between them. CDR1 is LNHDA, CDR2 SQIVND, per germline (reference sequence). The CDR3 is 13 amino acids. CDR3 sequence (DNA): TGTGCCAGTAATGCCCAGGGGAACACTGAAGCTTTCTTT. The encoded protein is CASNAQGNTEAFF.

This clone showed up just once. The gene calls are TRBV28 and TRBJ2-1; 8 bases are a match to TRBD2. Germline CDR1 MDHEN, CDR2 SYDVKM. CDR3 length equals 15 residues. J was trimmed by 8 bases and V by 6 bases; bases with no gene match: 12. Written as DNA, the CDR3 is TGTGCCAGCAGACCAAGCGGGAGTAGTTCCGATGAGCAGTTCTTC. Encoded protein: CASRPSGSSSDEQFF.

This chain links TRBV6-2 or TRBV6-3 with TRBJ2-1, with 9 bases lining up with TRBD2. This CDR3 has 13 residues. Germline CDR1 MNHEY, CDR2 SVGEGT. J was trimmed by 6 bases and V by 5 bases; bases with no gene match: 2. The CDR3 loop reads CASSLAGTNEQFF. CDR3 nucleotide sequence: TGTGCCAGCAGTCTAGCGGGAACCAATGAGCAGTTCTTC.